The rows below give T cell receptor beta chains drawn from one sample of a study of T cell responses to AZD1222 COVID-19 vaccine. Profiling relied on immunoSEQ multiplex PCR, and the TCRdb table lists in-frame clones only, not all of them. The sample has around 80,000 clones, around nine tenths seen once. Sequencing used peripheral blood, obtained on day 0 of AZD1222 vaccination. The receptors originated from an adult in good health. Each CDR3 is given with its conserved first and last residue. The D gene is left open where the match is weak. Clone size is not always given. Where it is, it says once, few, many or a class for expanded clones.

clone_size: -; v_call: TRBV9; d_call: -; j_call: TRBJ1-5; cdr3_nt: TGTGCCAGCAGCGTAGATTACGGCAATCAGCCCCAGCATTTT; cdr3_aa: CASSVDYGNQPQHF
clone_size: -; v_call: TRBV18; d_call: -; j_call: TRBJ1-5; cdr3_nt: TGTGCCAGCTCACCCCCTCATAGCGGGGGTAATCAGCCCCAGCATTTT; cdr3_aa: CASSPPHSGGNQPQHF
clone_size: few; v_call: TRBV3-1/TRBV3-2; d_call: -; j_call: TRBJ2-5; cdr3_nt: TGTGCCAGCAGCCAAGTTAGTCTTGAAGAGACCCAGTACTTC; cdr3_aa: CASSQVSLEETQYF
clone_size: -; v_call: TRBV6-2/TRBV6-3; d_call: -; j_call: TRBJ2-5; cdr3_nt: TGTGCCAGCAGCCACGACGCCAGACAAGAGACCCAGTACTTC; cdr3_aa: CASSHDARQETQYF
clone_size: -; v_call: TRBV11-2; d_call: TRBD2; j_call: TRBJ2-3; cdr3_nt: TGTGCCAGCAGCTTAGTACTAGCGGGGGGACGCACAGATACGCAGTATTTT; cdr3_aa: CASSLVLAGGRTDTQYF
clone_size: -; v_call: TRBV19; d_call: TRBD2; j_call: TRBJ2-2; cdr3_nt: TGTGCCAGTAGTATCCCCGGGACTAGTGACACCGGGGAGCTGTTTTTT; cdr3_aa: CASSIPGTSDTGELFF
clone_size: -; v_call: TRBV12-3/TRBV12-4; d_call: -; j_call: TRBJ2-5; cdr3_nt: TGTGCCAGCAGTTTCGAAGGGGCCCAGTACTTC; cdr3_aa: CASSFEGAQYF
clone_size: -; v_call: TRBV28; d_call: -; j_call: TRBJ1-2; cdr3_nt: TGTGCCAGCAGACCCTCCCTCACAGGCTTCTATGGCTACACCTTC; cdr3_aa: CASRPSLTGFYGYTF
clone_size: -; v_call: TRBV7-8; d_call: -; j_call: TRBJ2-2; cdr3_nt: TGTGCCAGCAGCTTGGCAGCAAGACAGGTGAACACCGGGGAGCTGTTTTTT; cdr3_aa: CASSLAARQVNTGELFF
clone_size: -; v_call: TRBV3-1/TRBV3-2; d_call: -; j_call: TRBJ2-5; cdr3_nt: TGTGCCAGCAGCCCAAGTCTGGCCCAAGAGACCCAGTACTTC; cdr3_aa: CASSPSLAQETQYF
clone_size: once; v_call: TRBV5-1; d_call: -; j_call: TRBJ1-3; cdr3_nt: TGCGCCAGCAGCTTGATAGTTGGCGACACCATATATTTT; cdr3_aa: CASSLIVGDTIYF
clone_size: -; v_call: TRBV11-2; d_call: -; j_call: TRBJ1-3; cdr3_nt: TGTGCCAGCAGCTTAGACCCCTCGGGAAACACCATATATTTT; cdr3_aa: CASSLDPSGNTIYF
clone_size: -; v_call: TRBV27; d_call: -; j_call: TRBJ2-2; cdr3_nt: TGTGCCAGCAGTTTACTGCAGGCCAACACCGGGGAGCTGTTTTTT; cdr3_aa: CASSLLQANTGELFF
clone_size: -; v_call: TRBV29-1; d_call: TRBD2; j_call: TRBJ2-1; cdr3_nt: TGCAGCGTTGTCCGCGGGGGACTAGGGAATGAGCAGTTCTTC; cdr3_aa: CSVVRGGLGNEQFF
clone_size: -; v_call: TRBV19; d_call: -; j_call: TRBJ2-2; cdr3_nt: TGTGCCAGTAGTACGGGGAGGACAGACGGAGGGTCGGGGGAGCTGTTTTTT; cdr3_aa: CASSTGRTDGGSGELFF
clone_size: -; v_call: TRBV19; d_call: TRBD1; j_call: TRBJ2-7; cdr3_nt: TGTGCCAGTAGTCTCATTCGGTGGGACAGGGAAAAATACGAGCAGTACTTC; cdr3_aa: CASSLIRWDREKYEQYF
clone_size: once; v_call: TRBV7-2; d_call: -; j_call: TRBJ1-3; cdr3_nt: TGTGCCAGCAGCCCAGGGCCTGCTGGAAACACCATATATTTT; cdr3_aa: CASSPGPAGNTIYF
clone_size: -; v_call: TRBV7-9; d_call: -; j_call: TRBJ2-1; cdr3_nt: TGTGCCAGCAGCTTGCGGCTAGAGAACAATGAGCAGTTCTTC; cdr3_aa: CASSLRLENNEQFF
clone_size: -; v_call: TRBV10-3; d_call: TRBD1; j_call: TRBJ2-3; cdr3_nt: TGTGCCATCAGGGACAGGGAGGACACAGATACGCAGTATTTT; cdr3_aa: CAIRDREDTDTQYF
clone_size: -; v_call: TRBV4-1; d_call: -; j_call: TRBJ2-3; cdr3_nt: TGCGCCAGCAGCCAAAGGGGGGGAAGAACAGATACGCAGTATTTT; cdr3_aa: CASSQRGGRTDTQYF
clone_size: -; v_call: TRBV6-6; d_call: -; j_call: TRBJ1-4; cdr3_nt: TGTGCCAGCAGGGATGGGGGGAGCGGTGAAAAACTGTTTTTT; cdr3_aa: CASRDGGSGEKLFF
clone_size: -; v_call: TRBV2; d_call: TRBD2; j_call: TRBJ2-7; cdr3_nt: TGTGCCAGTGAATCGGGGGGATTCTCCTACGAGCAGTACTTC; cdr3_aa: CASESGGFSYEQYF
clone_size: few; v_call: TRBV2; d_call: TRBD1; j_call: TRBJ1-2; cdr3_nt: TGTGCCAGCAATAACAGGGGGCTATTCTATGGCTACACCTTC; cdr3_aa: CASNNRGLFYGYTF
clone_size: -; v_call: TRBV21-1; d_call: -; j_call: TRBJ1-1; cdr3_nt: TGTGCCAGCACCTGGGGGGGCAGAGTAATGAACACTGAAGCTTTCTTT; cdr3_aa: CASTWGGRVMNTEAFF
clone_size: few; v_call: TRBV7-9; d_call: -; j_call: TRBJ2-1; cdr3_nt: TGTGCCAGCAGCAAACAGGGAGACAATGAGCAGTTCTTC; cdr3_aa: CASSKQGDNEQFF
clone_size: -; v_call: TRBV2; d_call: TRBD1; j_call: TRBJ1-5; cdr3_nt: TGTGCCAGCAGTGGGACAGGGGGTTCAAATCAGCCCCAGCATTTT; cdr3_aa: CASSGTGGSNQPQHF
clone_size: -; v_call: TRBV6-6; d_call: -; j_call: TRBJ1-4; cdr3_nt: TGTGCCAGCACTCAAGGGCGGCGGAATGAAAAACTGTTTTTT; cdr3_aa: CASTQGRRNEKLFF
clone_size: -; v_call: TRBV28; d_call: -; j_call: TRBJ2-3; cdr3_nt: TGTGCCAGCGTAGACCGTCAGGGTCCAGATACGCAGTATTTT; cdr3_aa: CASVDRQGPDTQYF